This TCR beta chain was sequenced in a study of radiotherapy plus CTLA-4 blockade in lung cancer. The CDR3 spans 15 residues. V was clipped by 0 bases and J by 4 bases, with 12 bases between them. Germline CDR1 ENHRY, CDR2 SYGVKD. To note about this clone: The antigen is not known.

The protocol was immunoSEQ multiplex PCR, while the TCRdb copy is restricted to in-frame clones and leaves out a portion. The sample lists about 87,000 clones; roughly 86% were seen once. The study, taken as a whole, reports: Early clonal dynamics of blood T cells, together with interferon-beta, were reported as the best response predictor.

This TCR was sampled from a human donor with non-small cell lung cancer that progressed on radiotherapy plus ipilimumab. The gene calls are TRBV10-3 and TRBJ1-2, with D possibly TRBD1 on 6 matching bases. This specimen was peripheral blood, taken from a patient treated with radiotherapy plus ipilimumab. CDR3 bases: TGTGCCATCAGTGAGTCCGGAGGGGGGGCCTATGGCTACACCTTC. Its protein is CAISESGGGAYGYTF.